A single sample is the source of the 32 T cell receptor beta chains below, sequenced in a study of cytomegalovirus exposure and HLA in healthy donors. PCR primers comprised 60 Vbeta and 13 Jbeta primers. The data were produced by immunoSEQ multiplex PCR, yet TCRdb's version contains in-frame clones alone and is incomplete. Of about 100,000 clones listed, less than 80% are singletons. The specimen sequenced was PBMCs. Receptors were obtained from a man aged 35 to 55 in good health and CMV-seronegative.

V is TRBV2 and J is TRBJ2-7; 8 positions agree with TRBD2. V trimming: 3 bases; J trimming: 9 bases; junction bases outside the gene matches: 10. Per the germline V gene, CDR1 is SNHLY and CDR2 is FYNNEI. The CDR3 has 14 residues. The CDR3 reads CASSDSSGPRAQYV. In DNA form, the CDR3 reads TGTGCCAGCAGTGATTCTAGCGGGCCCCGGGCGCAGTACGTC.

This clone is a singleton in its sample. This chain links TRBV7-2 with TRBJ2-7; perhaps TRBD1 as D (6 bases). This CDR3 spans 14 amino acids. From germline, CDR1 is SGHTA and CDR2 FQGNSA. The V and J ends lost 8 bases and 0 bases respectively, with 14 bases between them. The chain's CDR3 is CASSPGHHSYEQYF. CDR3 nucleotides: TGTGCCAGCTCTCCGGGACACCACTCCTACGAGCAGTACTTC. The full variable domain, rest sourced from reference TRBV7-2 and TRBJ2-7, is GAGVSQSPSNKVTEKGKDVELRCDPISGHTALYWYRQSLGQGLEFLIYFQGNSAPDKSGLPSDRFSAERTGGSVSTLTIQRTQQEDSAVYLCASSPGHHSYEQYFGPGTRLTVT.

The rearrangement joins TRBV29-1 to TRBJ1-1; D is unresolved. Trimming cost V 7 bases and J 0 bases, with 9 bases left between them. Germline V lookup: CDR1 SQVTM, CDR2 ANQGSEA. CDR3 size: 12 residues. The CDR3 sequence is CSGAGMNTEAFF. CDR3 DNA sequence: TGCAGCGGGGCGGGTATGAACACTGAAGCTTTCTTT.

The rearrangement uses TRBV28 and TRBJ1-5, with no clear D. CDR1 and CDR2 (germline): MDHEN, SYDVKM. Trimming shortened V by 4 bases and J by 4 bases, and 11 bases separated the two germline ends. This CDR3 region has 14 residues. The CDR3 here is CASSYPGSNQPQHF. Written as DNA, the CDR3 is TGTGCCAGCAGTTATCCGGGATCGAATCAGCCCCAGCATTTT.

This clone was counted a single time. The CDR3 DNA follows: TGTGCCAGCAGCTACAATCGGCTGGGCTGGGAAAAACTGTTTTTT. It is translated as CASSYNRLGWEKLFF. The rearrangement links TRBV7-9 to TRBJ1-4; D gene unclear. The germline V gene has CDR1 SEHNR and CDR2 FQNEAQ (reference sequence). V lost 4 bases, J lost 8 bases, and 17 bases lay in between. The length of the CDR3 is 15 residues.

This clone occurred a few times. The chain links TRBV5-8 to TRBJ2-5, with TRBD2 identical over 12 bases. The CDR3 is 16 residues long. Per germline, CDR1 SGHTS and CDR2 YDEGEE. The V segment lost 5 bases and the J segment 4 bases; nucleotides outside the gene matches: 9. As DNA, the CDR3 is TGTGCCAGCAGTTTTGGACTAGCGGGGACGAGAGAGACCCAGTACTTC. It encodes CASSFGLAGTRETQYF. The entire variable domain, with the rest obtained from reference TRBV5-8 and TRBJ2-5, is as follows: EAGVTQSPTHLIKTRGQQATLRCSPISGHTSVYWYQQALGLGLQFLLWYDEGEERNRGNFPPRFSGRQFPNYSSELNVNALELEDSALYLCASSFGLAGTRETQYFGPGTRLLVL.

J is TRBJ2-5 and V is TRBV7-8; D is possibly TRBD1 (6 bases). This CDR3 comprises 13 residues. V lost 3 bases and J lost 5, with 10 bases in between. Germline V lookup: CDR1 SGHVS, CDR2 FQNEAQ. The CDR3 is CASSLGTTETQYF. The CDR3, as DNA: TGTGCCAGCAGCTTGGGGACAACGGAGACCCAGTACTTC.

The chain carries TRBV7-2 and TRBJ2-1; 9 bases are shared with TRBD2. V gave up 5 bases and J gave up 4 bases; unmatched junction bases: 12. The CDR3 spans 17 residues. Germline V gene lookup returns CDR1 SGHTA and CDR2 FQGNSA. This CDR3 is CASSPQASGGKYNEQFF. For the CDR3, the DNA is TGTGCCAGCAGCCCCCAAGCGAGCGGGGGGAAATACAATGAGCAGTTCTTC.

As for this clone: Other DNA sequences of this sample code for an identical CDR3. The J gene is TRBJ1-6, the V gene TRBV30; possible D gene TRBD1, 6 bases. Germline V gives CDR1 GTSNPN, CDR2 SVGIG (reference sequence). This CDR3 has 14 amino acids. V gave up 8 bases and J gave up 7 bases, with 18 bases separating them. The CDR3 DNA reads TGTGCCCGAGATATGACAGGTAGAAATTCACCCCTCCACTTT. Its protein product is CARDMTGRNSPLHF.

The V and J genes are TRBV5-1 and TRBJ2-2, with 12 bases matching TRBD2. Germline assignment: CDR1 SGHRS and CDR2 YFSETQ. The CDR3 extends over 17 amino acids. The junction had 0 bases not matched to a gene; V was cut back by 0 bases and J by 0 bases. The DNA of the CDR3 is TGCGCCAGCAGCTTGGGGACTAGCGGGGCGAACACCGGGGAGCTGTTTTTT. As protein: CASSLGTSGANTGELFF.

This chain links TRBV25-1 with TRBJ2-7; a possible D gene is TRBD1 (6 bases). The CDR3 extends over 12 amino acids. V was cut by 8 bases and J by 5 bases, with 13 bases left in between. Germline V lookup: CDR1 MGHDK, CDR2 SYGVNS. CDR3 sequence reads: CASRTYRDEQYF. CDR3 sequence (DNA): TGTGCCAGCCGAACATACAGGGACGAGCAGTACTTC.

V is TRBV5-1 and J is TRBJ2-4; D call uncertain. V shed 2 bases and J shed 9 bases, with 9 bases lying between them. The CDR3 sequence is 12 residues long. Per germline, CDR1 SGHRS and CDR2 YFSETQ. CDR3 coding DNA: TGCGCCAGCAGCTTTAGTGCCGGCATTCAGTACTTC. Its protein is CASSFSAGIQYF.

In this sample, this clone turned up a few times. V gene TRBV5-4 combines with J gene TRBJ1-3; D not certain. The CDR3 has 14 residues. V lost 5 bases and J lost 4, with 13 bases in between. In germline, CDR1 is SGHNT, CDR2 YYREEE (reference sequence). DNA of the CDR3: TGTGCCAGCAGATATGCGGGCGCGGGAAACACCATATATTTT. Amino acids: CASRYAGAGNTIYF.

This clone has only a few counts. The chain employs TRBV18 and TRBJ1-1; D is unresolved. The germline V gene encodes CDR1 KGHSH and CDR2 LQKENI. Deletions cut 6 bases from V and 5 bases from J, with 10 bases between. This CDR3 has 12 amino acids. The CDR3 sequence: CASSERRTEAFF. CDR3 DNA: TGTGCCAGCTCTGAGAGGAGGACTGAAGCTTTCTTT.

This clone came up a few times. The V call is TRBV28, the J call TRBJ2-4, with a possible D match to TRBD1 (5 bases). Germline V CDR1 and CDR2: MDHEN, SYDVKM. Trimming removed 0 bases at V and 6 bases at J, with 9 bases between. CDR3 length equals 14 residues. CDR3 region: CASSLWQGGNIQYF. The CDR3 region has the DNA TGTGCCAGCAGTTTATGGCAGGGCGGAAACATTCAGTACTTC.

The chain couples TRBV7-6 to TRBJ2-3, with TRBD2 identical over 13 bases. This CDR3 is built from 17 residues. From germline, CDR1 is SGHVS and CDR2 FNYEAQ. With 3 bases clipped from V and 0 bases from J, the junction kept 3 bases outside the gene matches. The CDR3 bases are TGTGCCAGCAGCTTGGGACTAGCGGGGTCAAGCACAGATACGCAGTATTTT. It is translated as CASSLGLAGSSTDTQYF.

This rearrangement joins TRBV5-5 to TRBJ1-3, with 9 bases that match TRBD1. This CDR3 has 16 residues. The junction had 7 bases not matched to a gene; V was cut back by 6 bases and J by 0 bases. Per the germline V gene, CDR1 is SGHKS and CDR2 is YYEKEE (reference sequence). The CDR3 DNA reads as TGTGCCAGCAACTCGGGACAGGGAAACTCTGGAAACACCATATATTTT. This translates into CASNSGQGNSGNTIYF.

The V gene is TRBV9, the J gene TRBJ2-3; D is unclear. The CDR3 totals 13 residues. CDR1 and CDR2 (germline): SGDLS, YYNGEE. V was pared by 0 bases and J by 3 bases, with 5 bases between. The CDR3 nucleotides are TGTGCCAGCAGCGTAGCTACGACAGATACGCAGTATTTT. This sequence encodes CASSVATTDTQYF.

The DNA for the CDR3 is TGTGCCAGTAGTACTCTAGCGGGGGGGTCGGCCGTCTACAATGAGCAGTTCTTC. It yields the protein CASSTLAGGSAVYNEQFF. The chain uses TRBV19 and TRBJ2-1; 12 positions agree with TRBD2. V was pared by 4 bases and J by 3 bases, with 10 bases of the junction left unmatched. Per germline, CDR1 LNHDA and CDR2 SQIVND (reference sequence). This CDR3 contains 18 residues.

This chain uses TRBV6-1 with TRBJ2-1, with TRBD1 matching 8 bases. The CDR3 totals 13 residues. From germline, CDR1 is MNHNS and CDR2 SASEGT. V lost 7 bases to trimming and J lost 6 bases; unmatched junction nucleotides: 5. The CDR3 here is CASMAGGFNEQFF. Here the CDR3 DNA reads TGTGCCAGCATGGCAGGGGGCTTCAATGAGCAGTTCTTC.

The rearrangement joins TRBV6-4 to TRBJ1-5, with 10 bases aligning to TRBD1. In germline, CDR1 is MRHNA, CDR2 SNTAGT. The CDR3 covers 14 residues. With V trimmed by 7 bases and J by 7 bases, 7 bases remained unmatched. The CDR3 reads CASTYWTGGQPQHF. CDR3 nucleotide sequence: TGTGCCAGCACCTACTGGACAGGGGGGCAGCCCCAGCATTTT.

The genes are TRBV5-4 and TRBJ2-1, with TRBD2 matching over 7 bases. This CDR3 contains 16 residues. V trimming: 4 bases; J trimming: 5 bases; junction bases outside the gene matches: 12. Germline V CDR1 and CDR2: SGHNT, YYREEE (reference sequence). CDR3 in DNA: TGTGCCAGCAGCCATGGGGGGGTAGCGCCAAACAATGAGCAGTTCTTC. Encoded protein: CASSHGGVAPNNEQFF.

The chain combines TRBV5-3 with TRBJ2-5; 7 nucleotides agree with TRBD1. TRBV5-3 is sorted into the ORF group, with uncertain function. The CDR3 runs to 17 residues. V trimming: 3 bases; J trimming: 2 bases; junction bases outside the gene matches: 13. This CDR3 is CARSSDREGSVQETQYF. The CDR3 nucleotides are TGTGCCAGAAGCTCCGACAGGGAAGGGTCAGTGCAAGAGACCCAGTACTTC.

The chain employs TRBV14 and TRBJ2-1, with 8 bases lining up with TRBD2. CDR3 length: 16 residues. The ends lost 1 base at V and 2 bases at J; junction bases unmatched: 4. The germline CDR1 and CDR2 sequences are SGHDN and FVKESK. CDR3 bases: TGTGCCAGCAGCCAAGGCGGGGGGATTGCCTACAATGAGCAGTTCTTC. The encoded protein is CASSQGGGIAYNEQFF.

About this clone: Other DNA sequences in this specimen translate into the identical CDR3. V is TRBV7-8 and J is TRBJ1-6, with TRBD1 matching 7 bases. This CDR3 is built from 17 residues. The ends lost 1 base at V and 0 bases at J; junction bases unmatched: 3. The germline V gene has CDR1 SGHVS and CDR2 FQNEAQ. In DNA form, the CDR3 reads TGTGCCAGCAGCTTAGGGAGGGACAGCTCCTATAATTCACCCCTCCACTTT. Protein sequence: CASSLGRDSSYNSPLHF. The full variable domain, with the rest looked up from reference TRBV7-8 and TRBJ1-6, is GAGVSQSPRYKVAKRGQDVALRCDPISGHVSLFWYQQALGQGPEFLTYFQNEAQLDKSGLPSDRFFAERPEGSVSTLKIQRTQQEDSAVYLCASSLGRDSSYNSPLHFGNGTRLTVT.

The CDR3 DNA reads TGCAGCGTTCCCCACCCTCGGGACAGGCCAAACACTGAAGCTTTCTTT. Protein product: CSVPHPRDRPNTEAFF. The chain links TRBV29-1 to TRBJ1-1; 8 nucleotides align to TRBD1. The CDR3 totals 16 residues. V was pared by 5 bases and J by 2 bases, with 13 bases of the junction left unmatched. Germline V gives CDR1 SQVTM, CDR2 ANQGSEA.

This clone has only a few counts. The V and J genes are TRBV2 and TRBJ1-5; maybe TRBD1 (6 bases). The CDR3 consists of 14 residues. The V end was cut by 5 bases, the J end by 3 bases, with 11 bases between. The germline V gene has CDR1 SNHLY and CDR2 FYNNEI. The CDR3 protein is CASSPGGANQPQHF. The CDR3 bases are TGTGCCAGCAGTCCGGGGGGGGCCAATCAGCCCCAGCATTTT.

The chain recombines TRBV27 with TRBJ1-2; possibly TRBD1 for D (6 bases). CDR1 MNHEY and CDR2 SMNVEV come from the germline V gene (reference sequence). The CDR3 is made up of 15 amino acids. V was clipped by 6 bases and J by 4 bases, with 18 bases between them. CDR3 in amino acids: CASRFAPTGGYGYTF. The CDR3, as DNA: TGTGCCAGCAGGTTTGCCCCGACAGGCGGCTATGGCTACACCTTC.

CDR3 in DNA: TGTGCCAGCATCCCCGTACGGTATAGCAATCAGCCCCAGCATTTT. Translated, it gives CASIPVRYSNQPQHF. The chain couples TRBV11-2 to TRBJ1-5, with D unresolved. V was shortened by 7 bases and J by 0 bases, with 13 bases between the two germline ends. The V gene's germline CDR1 is SGHAT and CDR2 FQNNGV. CDR3 length: 15 amino acids.

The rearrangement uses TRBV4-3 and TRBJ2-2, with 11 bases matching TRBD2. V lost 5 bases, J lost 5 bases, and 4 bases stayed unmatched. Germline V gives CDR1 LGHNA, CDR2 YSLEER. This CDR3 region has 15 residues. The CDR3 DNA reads TGCGCCAGCAGCTATACTAGCGGGGGAACCGGGGAGCTGTTTTTT. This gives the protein CASSYTSGGTGELFF.

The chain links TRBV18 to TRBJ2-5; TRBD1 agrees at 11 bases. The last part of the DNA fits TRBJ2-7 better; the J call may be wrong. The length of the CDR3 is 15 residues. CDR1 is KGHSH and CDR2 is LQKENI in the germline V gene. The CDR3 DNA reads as TGTGCCAGCTCACCCGGGACAGGGGGTTATTACGAGCAGTACTTC. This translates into CASSPGTGGYYEQYF.

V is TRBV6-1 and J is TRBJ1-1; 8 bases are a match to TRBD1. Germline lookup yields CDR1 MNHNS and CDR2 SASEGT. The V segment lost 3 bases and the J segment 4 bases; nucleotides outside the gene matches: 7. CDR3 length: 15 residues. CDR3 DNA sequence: TGTGCCAGCAGTGAGTATTCGACAGGGGTCACTGAAGCTTTCTTT. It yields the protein CASSEYSTGVTEAFF.